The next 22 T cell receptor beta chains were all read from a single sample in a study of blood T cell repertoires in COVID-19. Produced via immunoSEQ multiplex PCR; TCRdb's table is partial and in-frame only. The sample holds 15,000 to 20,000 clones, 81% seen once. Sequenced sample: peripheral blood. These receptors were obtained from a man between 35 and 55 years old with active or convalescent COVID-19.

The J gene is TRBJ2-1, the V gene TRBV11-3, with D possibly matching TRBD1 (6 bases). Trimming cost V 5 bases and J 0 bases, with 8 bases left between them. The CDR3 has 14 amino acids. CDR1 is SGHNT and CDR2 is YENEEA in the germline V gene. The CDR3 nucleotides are TGTGCCAGCAGCGGACAGAGCTCCTACAATGAGCAGTTCTTC. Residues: CASSGQSSYNEQFF.

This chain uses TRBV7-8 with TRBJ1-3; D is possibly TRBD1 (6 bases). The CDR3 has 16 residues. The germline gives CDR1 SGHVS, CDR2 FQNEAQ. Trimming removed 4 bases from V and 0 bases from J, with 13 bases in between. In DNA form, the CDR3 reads TGTGCCAGCAGCTCCCGGACAGCACTCTCTGGAAACACCATATATTTT. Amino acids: CASSSRTALSGNTIYF.

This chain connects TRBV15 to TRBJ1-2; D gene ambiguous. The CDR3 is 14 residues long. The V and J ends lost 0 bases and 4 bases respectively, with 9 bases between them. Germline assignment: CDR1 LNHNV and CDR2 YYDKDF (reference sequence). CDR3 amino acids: CATSRDRGGYGYTF. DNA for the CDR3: TGTGCCACCAGCAGAGATCGGGGAGGCTATGGCTACACCTTC.

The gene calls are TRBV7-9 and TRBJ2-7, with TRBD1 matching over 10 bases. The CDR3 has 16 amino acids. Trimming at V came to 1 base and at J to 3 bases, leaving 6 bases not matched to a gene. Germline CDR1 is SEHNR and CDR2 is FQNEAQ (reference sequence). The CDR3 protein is CASSLGPGTGVYEQYF. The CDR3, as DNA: TGTGCCAGCAGCTTAGGACCCGGGACAGGGGTCTACGAGCAGTACTTC.

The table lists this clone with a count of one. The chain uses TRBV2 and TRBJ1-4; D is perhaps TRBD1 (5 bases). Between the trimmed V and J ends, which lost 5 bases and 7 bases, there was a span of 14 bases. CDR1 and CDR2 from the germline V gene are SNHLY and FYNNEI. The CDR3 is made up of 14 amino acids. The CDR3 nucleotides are TGTGCCAGCAGTAGTCGGGGAGGGACTGAAAAACTGTTTTTT. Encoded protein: CASSSRGGTEKLFF.

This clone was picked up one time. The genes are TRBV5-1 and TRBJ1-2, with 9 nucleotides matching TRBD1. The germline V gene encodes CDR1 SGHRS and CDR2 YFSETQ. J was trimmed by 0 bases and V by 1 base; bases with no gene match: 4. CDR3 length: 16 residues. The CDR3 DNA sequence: TGCGCCAGCAGCTTGCTGACAGGGGGGACTAACTATGGCTACACCTTC. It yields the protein CASSLLTGGTNYGYTF.

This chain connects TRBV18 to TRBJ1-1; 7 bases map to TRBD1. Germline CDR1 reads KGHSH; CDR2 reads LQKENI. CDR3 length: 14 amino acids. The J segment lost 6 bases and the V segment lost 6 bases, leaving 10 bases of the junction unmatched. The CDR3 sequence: CASSLLGQVSEAFF. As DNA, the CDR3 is TGTGCCAGCTCTCTCCTCGGACAGGTCTCTGAAGCTTTCTTT.

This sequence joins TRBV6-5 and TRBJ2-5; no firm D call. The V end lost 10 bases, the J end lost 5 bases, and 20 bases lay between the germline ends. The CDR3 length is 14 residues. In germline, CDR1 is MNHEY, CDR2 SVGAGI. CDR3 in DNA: TGTGCCACCCTCGGAACCGGCTCGCGGGAGACCCAGTACTTC. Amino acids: CATLGTGSRETQYF.

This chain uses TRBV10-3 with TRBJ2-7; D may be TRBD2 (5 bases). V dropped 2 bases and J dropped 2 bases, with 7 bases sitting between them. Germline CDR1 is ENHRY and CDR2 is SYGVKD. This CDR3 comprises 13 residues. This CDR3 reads CAISEIGTYEQYF. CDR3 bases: TGTGCCATCAGTGAGATCGGGACCTACGAGCAGTACTTC.

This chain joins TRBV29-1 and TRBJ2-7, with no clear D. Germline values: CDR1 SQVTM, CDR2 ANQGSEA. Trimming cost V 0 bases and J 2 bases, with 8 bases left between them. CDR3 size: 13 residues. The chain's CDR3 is CSVEDKETYEQYF. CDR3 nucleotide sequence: TGCAGCGTTGAAGATAAGGAGACCTACGAGCAGTACTTC.

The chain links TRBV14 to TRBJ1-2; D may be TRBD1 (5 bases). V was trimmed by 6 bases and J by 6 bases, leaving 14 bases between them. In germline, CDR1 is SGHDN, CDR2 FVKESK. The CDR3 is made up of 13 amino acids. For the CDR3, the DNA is TGTGCCAGCAGTCCCCGGACCAGGGATGGCTACACCTTC. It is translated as CASSPRTRDGYTF.

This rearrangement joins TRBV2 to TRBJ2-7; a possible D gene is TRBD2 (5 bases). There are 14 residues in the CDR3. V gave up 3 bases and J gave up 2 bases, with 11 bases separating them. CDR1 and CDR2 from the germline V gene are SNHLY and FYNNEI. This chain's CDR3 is CASSEAWGAYEQYF. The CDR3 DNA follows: TGTGCCAGCAGTGAGGCCTGGGGAGCCTACGAGCAGTACTTC.

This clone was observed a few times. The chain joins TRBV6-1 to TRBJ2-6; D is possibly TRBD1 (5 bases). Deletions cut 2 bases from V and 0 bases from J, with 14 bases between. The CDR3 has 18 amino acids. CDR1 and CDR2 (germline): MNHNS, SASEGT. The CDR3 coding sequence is TGTGCCAGCAGTGAACGGGCCGGTGGGGCCTCTGGGGCCAACGTCCTGACTTTC. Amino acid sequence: CASSERAGGASGANVLTF.

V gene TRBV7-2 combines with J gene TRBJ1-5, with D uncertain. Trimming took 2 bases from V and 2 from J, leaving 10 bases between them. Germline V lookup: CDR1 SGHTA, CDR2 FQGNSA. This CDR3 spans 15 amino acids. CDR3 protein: CASSLFVAGNQPQHF. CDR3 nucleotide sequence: TGTGCCAGCAGCTTATTTGTTGCAGGCAATCAGCCCCAGCATTTT.

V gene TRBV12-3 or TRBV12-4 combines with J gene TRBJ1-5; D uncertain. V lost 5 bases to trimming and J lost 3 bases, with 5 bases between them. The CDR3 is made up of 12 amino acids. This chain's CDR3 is CASSPHNQPQHF. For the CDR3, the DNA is TGTGCCAGCAGTCCCCACAATCAGCCCCAGCATTTT.

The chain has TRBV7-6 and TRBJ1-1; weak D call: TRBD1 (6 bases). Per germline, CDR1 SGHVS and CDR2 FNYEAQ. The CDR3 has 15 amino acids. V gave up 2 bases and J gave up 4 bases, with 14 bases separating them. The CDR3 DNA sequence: TGTGCCAGCAGCTTATGGCGGGGGCGAGGCACTGAAGCTTTCTTT. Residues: CASSLWRGRGTEAFF.

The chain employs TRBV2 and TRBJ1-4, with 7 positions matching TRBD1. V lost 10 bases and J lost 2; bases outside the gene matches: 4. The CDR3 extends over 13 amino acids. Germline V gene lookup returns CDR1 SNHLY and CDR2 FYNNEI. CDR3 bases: TGTGCCAAACAGGGGTTGACTAATGAAAAACTGTTTTTT. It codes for CAKQGLTNEKLFF.

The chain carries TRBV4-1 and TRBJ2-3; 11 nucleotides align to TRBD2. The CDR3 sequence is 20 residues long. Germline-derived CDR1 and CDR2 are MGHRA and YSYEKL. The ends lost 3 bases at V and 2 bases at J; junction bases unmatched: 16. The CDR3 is CASSHPEGYKTSGDTDTQYF. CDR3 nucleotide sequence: TGCGCCAGCAGCCACCCGGAGGGCTACAAGACTAGCGGGGACACAGATACGCAGTATTTT.

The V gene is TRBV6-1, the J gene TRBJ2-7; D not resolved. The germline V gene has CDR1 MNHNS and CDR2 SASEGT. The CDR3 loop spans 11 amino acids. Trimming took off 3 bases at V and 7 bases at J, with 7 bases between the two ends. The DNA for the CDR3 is TGTGCCAGCAGTGACAGGATGGAGCAGTACTTC. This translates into CASSDRMEQYF.

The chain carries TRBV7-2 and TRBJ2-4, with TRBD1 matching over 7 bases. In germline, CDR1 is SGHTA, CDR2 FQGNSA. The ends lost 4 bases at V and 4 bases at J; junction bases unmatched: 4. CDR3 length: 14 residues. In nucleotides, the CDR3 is TGTGCCAGCAGCTCATTGACAGGGAAAAACATTCAGTACTTC. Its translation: CASSSLTGKNIQYF. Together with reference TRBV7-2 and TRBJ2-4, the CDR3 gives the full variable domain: GAGVSQSPSNKVTEKGKDVELRCDPISGHTALYWYRQSLGQGLEFLIYFQGNSAPDKSGLPSDRFSAERTGGSVSTLTIQRTQQEDSAVYLCASSSLTGKNIQYFGAGTRLSVL.

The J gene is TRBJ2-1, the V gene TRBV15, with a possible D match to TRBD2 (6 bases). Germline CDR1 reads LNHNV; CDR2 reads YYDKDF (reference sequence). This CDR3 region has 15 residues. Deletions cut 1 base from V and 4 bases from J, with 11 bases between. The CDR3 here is CATSRVRGIYNEQFF. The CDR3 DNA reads TGTGCCACCAGCAGAGTGCGGGGTATTTACAATGAGCAGTTCTTC.

The CDR3 DNA is TGTGCCAGCAGTATGACAGATTATCAGCCCCAGCATTTT. Translating gives CASSMTDYQPQHF. V usage is TRBV6-5 and J usage is TRBJ1-5; tentative D call: TRBD1 (5 bases). Germline V CDR1 and CDR2: MNHEY, SVGAGI. Trimming removed 5 bases from V and 5 bases from J, with 10 bases in between. The CDR3 is 13 amino acids.